The clone carrying this TCR beta chain was seen a few times. The data are from a study of cytomegalovirus exposure and HLA in healthy donors. The primer mix had 60 Vbeta and 13 Jbeta primers. Profiled with immunoSEQ multiplex PCR; TCRdb holds only in-frame clones, not every one. The sample consists of 130,000 to 150,000 clones, 74% of them appearing once. Per the germline V gene, CDR1 is SGDLS and CDR2 is YYNGEE. This CDR3 comprises 16 residues. Trimming pared 0 bases from V and 7 bases from J, leaving 17 bases between. The receptor comes from a man aged 18 to 29 in good health and CMV-seropositive. Sequences were obtained from PBMCs. The rearrangement uses TRBV9 and TRBJ2-1, with D tentatively TRBD2 (5 bases). CDR3 DNA sequence: TGTGCCAGCAGCGTAGGTGTCATAGGAGGTTATAATGAGCAGTTCTTC. Translating it yields CASSVGVIGGYNEQFF.